This entry lists 11 T cell receptor beta chains sequenced from one sample in a study of Ad26.COV2.S vaccination and SARS-CoV-2 variants (dated by TCRdb to the early 2020s). Library generation was performed with the immunoSEQ multiplex PCR assay. The clones in this table, taken by TCRdb from immuneACCESS, are in-frame only. Not every clone is retained; where verified, under half of the shortfall comes from an unresolved V gene, and the cause of the rest is unknown. Across this sample there are fewer than 900,000 clones, with roughly nine tenths seen only once. The ten biggest clones cover nearly 1.5% of the sample. Interpreted using the paper, the treatment or condition label stands for: around 19 received Ad26.COV2.S at low or high dose, single or two shots; 5 received placebo; per-sample allocation not given. Repertoires of vaccine and placebo recipients were sequenced from samples collected on day 63 after the first injection.

The specimen comprised peripheral blood, sampled in a trial of Ad26.COV2.S vaccine versus placebo. The receptors shown here come from a person between 18 and 65 years old who received the Ad26.COV2.S COVID-19 vaccine or a placebo.

This clone has only a few counts. This chain joins TRBV29-1 and TRBJ2-7; D unclear. V shed 2 bases and J shed 1 base, with 3 bases lying between them. This CDR3 is built from 11 residues. CDR1 and CDR2 from the germline V gene are SQVTM and ANQGSEA. The CDR3, as DNA: TGCAGCGTTGAACAGTCCTACGAGCAGTACTTC. This gives the protein CSVEQSYEQYF.

CDR3 residues: CAWSTTSQYEQYF. As DNA, the CDR3 is TGTGCCTGGAGTACCACTAGCCAATACGAGCAGTACTTC. The rearrangement links TRBV30 to TRBJ2-7; a weak D match, TRBD2 (6 bases). CDR3 length: 13 residues. The germline V gene has CDR1 GTSNPN and CDR2 SVGIG (reference sequence). Trimming removed 2 bases at V and 4 bases at J, with 12 bases between.

This chain links TRBV5-6 with TRBJ2-1; TRBD2 aligns across 9 bases. This CDR3 has 16 residues. V dropped 0 bases and J dropped 7; count of bases not matched to a gene: 8. The germline V gene has CDR1 SGHDT and CDR2 YYEEEE. CDR3: CASSLAVLAGRNEQFF. The CDR3 DNA is TGTGCCAGCAGCTTGGCCGTTCTAGCGGGAAGGAATGAGCAGTTCTTC.

The chain employs TRBV18 and TRBJ2-7; no clear D gene. This CDR3 comprises 16 residues. Germline V CDR1 and CDR2: KGHSH, LQKENI. V was clipped by 0 bases and J by 0 bases, with 12 bases between them. CDR3 protein: CASSPPPPRPSYEQYF. The CDR3 bases are TGTGCCAGCTCACCACCCCCTCCGCGCCCCTCCTACGAGCAGTACTTC.

This chain links TRBV19 with TRBJ1-5, with TRBD1 identical over 8 bases. Trimming cost V 7 bases and J 0 bases; bases outside gene matches: 5. The germline V gene encodes CDR1 LNHDA and CDR2 SQIVND (reference sequence). This CDR3 comprises 15 residues. CDR3 nucleotide sequence: TGTGCCAGTACCGGACAGGGCTATAGCAATCAGCCCCAGCATTTT. Translating gives CASTGQGYSNQPQHF.

The genes are TRBV10-2 and TRBJ2-6; D unclear. This CDR3 has 14 residues. Germline CDR1 is WSHSY and CDR2 is SAAADI. V lost 3 bases and J lost 0, with 3 bases in between. CDR3 loop: CASSDHSGANVLTF. The CDR3 DNA reads TGCGCCAGCAGTGACCACTCTGGGGCCAACGTCCTGACTTTC.

The V and J genes are TRBV7-9 and TRBJ2-1, with D possibly matching TRBD2 (7 bases). CDR3 length equals 14 residues. From germline, CDR1 is SEHNR and CDR2 FQNEAQ (reference sequence). Between the trimmed V and J ends, which lost 0 bases and 8 bases, there was a span of 11 bases. For the CDR3, the DNA is TGTGCCAGCAGCTTAGCGGGAGGGGGAGATGAGCAGTTCTTC. Residues: CASSLAGGGDEQFF.

The chain recombines TRBV5-4 with TRBJ1-4, with a weak D call TRBD1 (5 bases). The CDR3 contains 14 residues. With 2 bases removed from V and 3 bases from J, the gap between germline ends came to 8 bases. CDR1 is SGHNT, CDR2 YYREEE, per germline (reference sequence). The CDR3 loop reads CASSFGGSNEKLFF. In DNA form, the CDR3 reads TGTGCCAGCAGCTTTGGGGGGTCTAATGAAAAACTGTTTTTT.

This chain uses TRBV7-2 with TRBJ2-1; D not certain. Trimming removed 4 bases from V and 7 bases from J, with 14 bases in between. The CDR3 is 14 amino acids. The germline gives CDR1 SGHTA, CDR2 FQGNSA. As DNA, the CDR3 is TGTGCCAGCAGCTCCCGAGGCGTGACGAATGAGCAGTTCTTC. It yields the protein CASSSRGVTNEQFF.

Regarding this clone: Other DNA sequences from this sample encode an identical CDR3 as well. The chain is built from TRBV18 and TRBJ2-7; 7 nucleotides match TRBD1. Germline assignment: CDR1 KGHSH and CDR2 LQKENI. V dropped 1 base and J dropped 2; count of bases not matched to a gene: 2. The CDR3 has 14 amino acids. Here the CDR3 reads CASSPQGATYEQYF. The CDR3 DNA reads TGTGCCAGCTCACCACAGGGGGCAACCTACGAGCAGTACTTC.

CDR3 sequence: CASSYSILDGGYTF. In DNA, the CDR3 is TGTGCCAGCAGTTACTCGATTCTCGACGGTGGCTACACCTTC. V usage is TRBV6-5 and J usage is TRBJ1-2, with D unclear. This CDR3 region has 14 residues. Germline V lookup: CDR1 MNHEY, CDR2 SVGAGI. Trimming removed 0 bases at V and 7 bases at J, with 12 bases between.